The next 22 T cell receptor beta chains were all read from a single sample in a study of siplizumab effects on memory and regulatory T cells. Method: immunoSEQ multiplex PCR; TCRdb's copy keeps in-frame clones and lacks some. The table includes approximately 94,000 clones, over 95% detected once. Material for sequencing was naive CD4+ T cells sorted from blood. The receptors were sampled from a human donor in good health.

V is TRBV12-5 and J is TRBJ1-5; D is unresolved. This CDR3 is 16 amino acids long. Trimming removed 4 bases at V and 4 bases at J, with 17 bases between. Germline V lookup: CDR1 LGHNT, CDR2 FRNRAP. The CDR3 sequence is CASGSLDWYSNQPQHF. CDR3 nucleotides: TGTGCTAGTGGTTCGTTGGATTGGTACTCGAATCAGCCCCAGCATTTT.

The rearrangement joins TRBV10-3 to TRBJ1-1; D not certain. The CDR3 is 14 residues long. Germline loops: CDR1 ENHRY, CDR2 SYGVKD. V lost 2 bases, J lost 1 base, and 8 bases lay in between. CDR3 region: CAISEGRENTEAFF. In DNA form, the CDR3 reads TGTGCCATCAGTGAGGGGAGGGAGAACACTGAAGCTTTCTTT.

V and J are TRBV18 and TRBJ1-4; TRBD1 aligns across 10 bases. The germline CDR1 and CDR2 sequences are KGHSH and LQKENI. Unmatched junction bases numbered 5, after V lost 6 bases and J lost 4 bases. The CDR3 runs 15 residues. The CDR3: CASSLGQGGNEKLFF. CDR3 sequence (DNA): TGTGCCAGCTCCCTTGGACAGGGGGGTAATGAAAAACTGTTTTTT.

This chain connects TRBV5-1 to TRBJ1-5; D gene unclear. V was clipped by 4 bases and J by 6 bases, with 11 bases between them. Germline values: CDR1 SGHRS, CDR2 YFSETQ. The length of the CDR3 is 13 residues. CDR3 in DNA: TGCGCCAGCAGCGCGGCCGGCAGTCAGCCCCAGCATTTT. It is translated as CASSAAGSQPQHF.

The CDR3 sequence is CAGAQFETGPLHF. Written as DNA, the CDR3 is TGTGCCGGTGCCCAATTTGAGACAGGACCCCTCCACTTT. The rearrangement uses TRBV6-6 and TRBJ1-6; possibly TRBD1 for D (6 bases). V shed 11 bases and J shed 12 bases, with 20 bases lying between them. Germline CDR1 is MNHNY and CDR2 is SVGAGI (reference sequence). This CDR3 is built from 13 residues.

The genes are TRBV11-2 and TRBJ2-2, with D unresolved. With 4 bases removed from V and 5 bases from J, the gap between germline ends came to 11 bases. CDR3 size: 14 residues. The germline V gene encodes CDR1 SGHAT and CDR2 FQNNGV. DNA for the CDR3: TGTGCCAGCAGCTCTGGCCCAAAAACCGGGGAGCTGTTTTTT. Its translation is CASSSGPKTGELFF.

This chain joins TRBV6-5 and TRBJ1-3; D remains unclear. V gave up 6 bases and J gave up 0 bases, with 12 bases separating them. Germline V gives CDR1 MNHEY, CDR2 SVGAGI. CDR3 size: 15 residues. CDR3 in amino acids: CASSLLGYSGNTIYF. Here the CDR3 DNA reads TGTGCCAGCAGCCTACTCGGGTACTCTGGAAACACCATATATTTT.

V and J are TRBV14 and TRBJ1-2; TRBD1 is a possible D gene (5 bases). This CDR3 has 17 amino acids. Germline CDR1 reads SGHDN; CDR2 reads FVKESK. The V end was cut by 0 bases, the J end by 2 bases, with 16 bases between. The CDR3 is CASSQDPGQGGNYGYTF. CDR3 nucleotides: TGTGCCAGCAGCCAAGATCCGGGGCAGGGAGGAAACTATGGCTACACCTTC.

V and J are TRBV5-1 and TRBJ2-2; 7 bases are a match to TRBD2. Germline V gene lookup returns CDR1 SGHRS and CDR2 YFSETQ. The CDR3 runs to 17 residues. J was trimmed by 4 bases and V by 3 bases; bases with no gene match: 12. Here the CDR3 reads CASSWPPSGRFTGELFF. In nucleotides, the CDR3 is TGCGCCAGCAGCTGGCCCCCTAGCGGCAGGTTCACCGGGGAGCTGTTTTTT. Full variable domain (missing parts from reference TRBV5-1 and TRBJ2-2): KAGVTQTPRYLIKTRGQQVTLSCSPISGHRSVSWYQQTPGQGLQFLFEYFSETQRNKGNFPGRFSGRQFSNSRSEMNVSTLELGDSALYLCASSWPPSGRFTGELFFGEGSRLTVL.

This clone was counted a single time. The chain has TRBV19 and TRBJ1-5; 11 bases are shared with TRBD1. The CDR3 is made up of 15 amino acids. The ends lost 6 bases at V and 2 bases at J; junction bases unmatched: 3. Germline V lookup: CDR1 LNHDA, CDR2 SQIVND (reference sequence). The CDR3 loop reads CASRRDRGGNQPQHF. DNA for the CDR3: TGTGCCAGTAGACGGGACAGGGGGGGCAATCAGCCCCAGCATTTT.

V is TRBV5-6 and J is TRBJ1-2; D gene uncertain. CDR3 length equals 12 residues. Trimming took 0 bases from V and 4 from J, leaving 4 bases between them. The germline V gene encodes CDR1 SGHDT and CDR2 YYEEEE. The CDR3 nucleotides read TGTGCCAGCAGCTTGGCCCCCTATGGCTACACCTTC. Protein product: CASSLAPYGYTF. Full variable domain (outside the CDR3, taken from reference TRBV5-6 and TRBJ1-2): DAGVTQSPTHLIKTRGQQVTLRCSPKSGHDTVSWYQQALGQGPQFIFQYYEEEERQRGNFPDRFSGHQFPNYSSELNVNALLLGDSALYLCASSLAPYGYTFGSGTRLTVV.

V is TRBV29-1 and J is TRBJ2-7, with 9 bases fitting TRBD2. CDR1 and CDR2 (germline): SQVTM, ANQGSEA. V shed 6 bases, J shed 2 bases, and the junction held 11 bases outside the gene matches. This CDR3 is built from 15 residues. CDR3 in DNA: TGCAGCGTCGCAGGAAGACTAGCGGAGCCCTACGAGCAGTACTTC. The encoded protein is CSVAGRLAEPYEQYF.

The rearrangement uses TRBV5-1 and TRBJ2-2; D possibly uses TRBD1 or TRBD2 (6 bases each). The CDR3 runs 16 residues. The V gene lost 8 bases and the J gene lost 4 bases, with 21 bases spanning the gap. Germline CDR1 is SGHRS and CDR2 is YFSETQ. The CDR3 loop is CASTWGAGASTGELFF. The CDR3 coding sequence is TGCGCCAGTACGTGGGGGGCCGGGGCGAGCACCGGGGAGCTGTTTTTT. The full variable domain, in which reference TRBV5-1 and TRBJ2-2 provide the parts outside the CDR3, is KAGVTQTPRYLIKTRGQQVTLSCSPISGHRSVSWYQQTPGQGLQFLFEYFSETQRNKGNFPGRFSGRQFSNSRSEMNVSTLELGDSALYLCASTWGAGASTGELFFGEGSRLTVL.

The chain carries TRBV6-1 and TRBJ1-2; D unresolved. The germline V and J ends were trimmed by 3 bases and 0 bases, with 11 bases remaining between them. Germline CDR1 reads MNHNS; CDR2 reads SASEGT. The CDR3 runs 15 residues. The DNA of the CDR3 is TGTGCCAGCAGTGATTTCGGTTCAACTAACTATGGCTACACCTTC. The encoded protein is CASSDFGSTNYGYTF.

The chain joins TRBV6-1 to TRBJ2-7; no reliable D call. There are 13 residues in the CDR3. Germline lookup yields CDR1 MNHNS and CDR2 SASEGT. V was clipped by 6 bases and J by 0 bases, with 9 bases between them. CDR3 protein: CASSLGSSYEQYF. The CDR3 nucleotides are TGTGCCAGCAGCCTTGGGTCCTCCTACGAGCAGTACTTC.

This chain uses TRBV27 with TRBJ1-6; D uncertain. This CDR3 contains 14 residues. CDR1 is MNHEY and CDR2 is SMNVEV in the germline V gene (reference sequence). V was shortened by 6 bases and J by 7 bases, with 13 bases between the two germline ends. The CDR3 is CASRRESPNSPLHF. The CDR3 coding sequence is TGTGCCAGCAGACGTGAGTCGCCGAATTCACCCCTCCACTTT.

CDR3 nucleotide sequence: TGTGCCAGCAGTGGTTCCTACGAGCAGTACTTC. Translation gives CASSGSYEQYF. The V and J genes are TRBV2 and TRBJ2-7, with unresolved D. CDR3 length equals 11 residues. With 4 bases removed from V and 1 base from J, the gap between germline ends came to 2 bases. The V gene's germline CDR1 is SNHLY and CDR2 FYNNEI.

This chain connects TRBV2 to TRBJ1-2; TRBD1 aligns across 9 bases. The CDR3 is made up of 14 amino acids. Germline V gives CDR1 SNHLY, CDR2 FYNNEI. The ends lost 5 bases at V and 1 base at J; junction bases unmatched: 2. The CDR3 is CASSKTGGNYGYTF. The CDR3 bases are TGTGCCAGCAGTAAGACAGGGGGTAACTATGGCTACACCTTC.

CDR3 sequence: CSGSAGQSYGYTF. For the CDR3, the DNA is TGCAGCGGGTCGGCGGGACAGAGCTATGGCTACACCTTC. The V gene is TRBV29-1, the J gene TRBJ1-2; 7 bases map to TRBD1. The CDR3 is 13 residues long. CDR1 is SQVTM, CDR2 ANQGSEA, per germline. Trimming at V came to 7 bases and at J to 4 bases, leaving 9 bases not matched to a gene.

The rearrangement links TRBV5-1 to TRBJ2-7; no reliable D call. Germline CDR1 is SGHRS and CDR2 is YFSETQ. The germline V and J ends were trimmed by 0 bases and 0 bases, with 10 bases remaining between them. CDR3 size: 15 residues. CDR3 in DNA: TGCGCCAGCAGCTTGGACCGGCGAAGCTCCTACGAGCAGTACTTC. Its translation: CASSLDRRSSYEQYF. Using reference TRBV5-1 and TRBJ2-7 for the parts outside the CDR3, the full variable domain is KAGVTQTPRYLIKTRGQQVTLSCSPISGHRSVSWYQQTPGQGLQFLFEYFSETQRNKGNFPGRFSGRQFSNSRSEMNVSTLELGDSALYLCASSLDRRSSYEQYFGPGTRLTVT.

The CDR3 region has the DNA TGTGCCAGCAGTCCTGCCAATCAGCCCCAGCATTTT. As protein: CASSPANQPQHF. The chain is built from TRBV28 and TRBJ1-5; D is unclear. The CDR3 has 12 amino acids. CDR1 and CDR2 from the germline V gene are MDHEN and SYDVKM. Trimming removed 5 bases from V and 3 bases from J, with 5 bases in between.

The V call is TRBV5-4, the J call TRBJ1-5; 8 bases map to TRBD1. J was trimmed by 1 base and V by 2 bases; bases with no gene match: 2. Germline CDR1 reads SGHNT; CDR2 reads YYREEE (reference sequence). The CDR3 length is 15 residues. CDR3 protein: CASSFRGRSNQPQHF. In DNA, the CDR3 is TGTGCCAGCAGCTTCAGGGGGCGAAGCAATCAGCCCCAGCATTTT.